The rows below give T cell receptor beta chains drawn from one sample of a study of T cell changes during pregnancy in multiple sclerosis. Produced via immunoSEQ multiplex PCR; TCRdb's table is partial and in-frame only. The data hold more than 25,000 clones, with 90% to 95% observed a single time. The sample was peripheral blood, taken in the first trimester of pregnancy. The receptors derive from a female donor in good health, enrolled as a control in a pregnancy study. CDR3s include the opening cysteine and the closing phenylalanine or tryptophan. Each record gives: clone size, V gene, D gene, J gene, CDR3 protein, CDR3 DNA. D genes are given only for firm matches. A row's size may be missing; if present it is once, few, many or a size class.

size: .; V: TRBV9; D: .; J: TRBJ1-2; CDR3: CASSPSSTNDYGYTF; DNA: TGTGCCAGCAGCCCCTCCTCCACAAACGACTATGGCTACACCTTC
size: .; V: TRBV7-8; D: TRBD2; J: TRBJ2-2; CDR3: CASSFGLAGVSGELFF; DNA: TGTGCCAGCAGCTTTGGACTAGCGGGAGTCTCCGGGGAGCTGTTTTTT
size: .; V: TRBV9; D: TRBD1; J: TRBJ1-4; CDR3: CASSVEEGAREKLFF; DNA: TGTGCCAGCAGCGTAGAGGAGGGGGCAAGGGAAAAACTGTTTTTT
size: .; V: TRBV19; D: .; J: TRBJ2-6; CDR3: CASSPHQVAGANVLTF; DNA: TGTGCCAGTAGTCCGCACCAGGTAGCTGGGGCCAACGTCCTGACTTTC
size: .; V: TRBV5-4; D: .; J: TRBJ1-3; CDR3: CASSLAGAGNTIYF; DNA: TGTGCCAGCAGCTTGGCCGGGGCTGGAAACACCATATATTTT
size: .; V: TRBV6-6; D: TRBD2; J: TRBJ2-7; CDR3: CASSPRGAGLREQYF; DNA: TGTGCCAGCAGCCCCCGGGGAGCGGGGCTTAGGGAGCAGTACTTC
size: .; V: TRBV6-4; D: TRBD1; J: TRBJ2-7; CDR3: CASSADRAPPEQYF; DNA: TGTGCCAGCAGTGCCGACAGGGCCCCCCCCGAGCAGTACTTC
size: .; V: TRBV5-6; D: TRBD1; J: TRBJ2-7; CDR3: CASSPGTGNSYEQYF; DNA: TGTGCCAGCAGCCCGGGGACAGGTAACTCCTACGAGCAGTACTTC
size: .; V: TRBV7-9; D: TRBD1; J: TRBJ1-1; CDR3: CASSTVPGQGTTEAFF; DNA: TGTGCCAGCAGCACCGTCCCGGGACAGGGGACGACTGAAGCTTTCTTT
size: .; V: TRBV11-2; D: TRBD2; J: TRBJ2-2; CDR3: CASSLEAGGTGELFF; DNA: TGTGCCAGCAGCTTAGAGGCGGGGGGGACCGGGGAGCTGTTTTTT
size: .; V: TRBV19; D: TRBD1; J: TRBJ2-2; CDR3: CASSIKGAGGELFF; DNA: TGTGCCAGTAGTATAAAGGGGGCCGGCGGGGAGCTGTTTTTT
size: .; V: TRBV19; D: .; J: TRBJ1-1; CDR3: CASSRRSMNTEAFF; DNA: TGTGCCAGTAGTCGAAGGAGCATGAACACTGAAGCTTTCTTT
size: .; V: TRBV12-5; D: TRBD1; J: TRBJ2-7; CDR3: CASGFLTGGGQYF; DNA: TGTGCTAGTGGTTTTTTAACAGGGGGCGGGCAGTACTTC
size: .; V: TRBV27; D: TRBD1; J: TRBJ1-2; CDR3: CASISLQGSTYGYTF; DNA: TGTGCCAGCATTAGTCTACAGGGGTCTACCTATGGCTACACCTTC
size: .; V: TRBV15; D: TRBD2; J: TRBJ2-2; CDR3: CATSRIGRGTLPGELFF; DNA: TGTGCCACCAGCAGGATTGGGCGGGGGACTCTCCCCGGGGAGCTGTTTTTT
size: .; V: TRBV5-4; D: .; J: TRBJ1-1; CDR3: CASSLGGQGNTEAFF; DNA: TGTGCCAGCAGCTTGGGTGGCCAGGGGAACACTGAAGCTTTCTTT
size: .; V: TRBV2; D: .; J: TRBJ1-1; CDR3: CASSEARGGDTEAFF; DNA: TGTGCCAGCAGTGAAGCTAGGGGCGGAGACACTGAAGCTTTCTTT
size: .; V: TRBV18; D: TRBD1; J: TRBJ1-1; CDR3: CASSLGQGAFF; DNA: TGTGCCAGCTCTCTCGGACAGGGAGCTTTCTTT
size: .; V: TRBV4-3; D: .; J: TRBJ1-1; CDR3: CASSQEWREESAFF; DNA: TGCGCCAGCAGCCAAGAATGGAGGGAAGAGTCAGCTTTCTTT
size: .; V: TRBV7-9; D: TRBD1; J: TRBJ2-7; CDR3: CASSFLAGGYEQYF; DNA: TGTGCCAGCAGCTTCCTGGCAGGGGGCTACGAGCAGTACTTC
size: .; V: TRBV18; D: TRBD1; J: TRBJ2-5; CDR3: CASSPQGAQGETQYF; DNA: TGTGCCAGCTCCCCCCAGGGGGCTCAGGGGGAGACCCAGTACTTC
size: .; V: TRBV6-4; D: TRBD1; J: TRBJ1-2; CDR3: CASRLYSGTGRRFTPYGYTF; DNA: TGTGCCAGCAGGCTGTATTCCGGGACAGGCCGGAGATTCACCCCCTATGGCTACACCTTC
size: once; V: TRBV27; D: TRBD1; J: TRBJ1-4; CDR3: CASSLFPGGAEATNEKLFF; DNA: TGTGCCAGCAGTTTATTCCCAGGGGGCGCCGAGGCAACTAATGAAAAACTGTTTTTT